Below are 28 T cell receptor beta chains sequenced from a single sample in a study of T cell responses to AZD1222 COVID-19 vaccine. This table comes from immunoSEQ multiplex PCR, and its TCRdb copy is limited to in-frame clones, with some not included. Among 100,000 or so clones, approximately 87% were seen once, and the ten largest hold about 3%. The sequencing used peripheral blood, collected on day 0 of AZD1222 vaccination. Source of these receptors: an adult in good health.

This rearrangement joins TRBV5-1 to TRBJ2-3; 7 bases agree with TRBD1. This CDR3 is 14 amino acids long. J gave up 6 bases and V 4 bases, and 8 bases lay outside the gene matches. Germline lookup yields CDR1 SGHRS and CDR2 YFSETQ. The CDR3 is CASSLGQPLDTQYF. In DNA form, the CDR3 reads TGCGCCAGCAGCCTGGGACAGCCTTTGGATACGCAGTATTTT.

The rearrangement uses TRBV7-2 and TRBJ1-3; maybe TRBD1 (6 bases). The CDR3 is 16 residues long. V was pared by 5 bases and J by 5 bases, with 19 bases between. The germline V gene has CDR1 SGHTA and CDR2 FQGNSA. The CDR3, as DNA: TGTGCCAGCAGCAATCAATTCACAGGGCCTAGAAACACCATATATTTT. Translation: CASSNQFTGPRNTIYF. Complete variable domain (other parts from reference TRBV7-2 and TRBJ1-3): GAGVSQSPSNKVTEKGKDVELRCDPISGHTALYWYRQSLGQGLEFLIYFQGNSAPDKSGLPSDRFSAERTGGSVSTLTIQRTQQEDSAVYLCASSNQFTGPRNTIYFGEGSWLTVV.

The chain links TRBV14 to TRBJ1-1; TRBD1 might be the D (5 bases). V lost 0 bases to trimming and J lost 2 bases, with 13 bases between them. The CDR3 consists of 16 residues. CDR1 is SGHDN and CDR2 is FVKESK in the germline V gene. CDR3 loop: CASSQDPRQRNTEAFF. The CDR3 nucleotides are TGTGCCAGCAGCCAAGACCCGCGACAGCGTAACACTGAAGCTTTCTTT.

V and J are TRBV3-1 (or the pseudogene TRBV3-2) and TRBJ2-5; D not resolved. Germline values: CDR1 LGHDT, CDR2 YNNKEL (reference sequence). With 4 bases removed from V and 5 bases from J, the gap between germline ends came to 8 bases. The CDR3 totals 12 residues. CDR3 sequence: CASSPIRETQYF. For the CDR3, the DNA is TGTGCCAGCAGCCCAATACGGGAGACCCAGTACTTC.

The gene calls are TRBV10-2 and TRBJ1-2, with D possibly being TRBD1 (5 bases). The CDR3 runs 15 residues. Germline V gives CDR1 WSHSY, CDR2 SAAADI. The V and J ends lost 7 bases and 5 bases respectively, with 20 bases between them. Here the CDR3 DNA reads TGCGCCAGCACCGAGCAGACAGCAACCCGTTATGGCTACACCTTC. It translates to CASTEQTATRYGYTF.

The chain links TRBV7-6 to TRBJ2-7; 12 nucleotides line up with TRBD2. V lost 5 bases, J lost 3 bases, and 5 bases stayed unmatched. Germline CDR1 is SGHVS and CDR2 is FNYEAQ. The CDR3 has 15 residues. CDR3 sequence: CASSPTSGGHYEQYF. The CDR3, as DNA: TGTGCCAGCAGCCCGACTAGCGGGGGCCACTACGAGCAGTACTTC.

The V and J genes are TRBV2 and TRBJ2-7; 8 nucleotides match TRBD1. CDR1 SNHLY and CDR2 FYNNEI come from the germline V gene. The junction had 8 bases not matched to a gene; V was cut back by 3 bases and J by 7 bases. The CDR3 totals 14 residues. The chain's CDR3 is CASSEGQARGEQYF. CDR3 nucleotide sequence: TGTGCCAGCAGTGAGGGACAGGCCCGAGGGGAGCAGTACTTC.

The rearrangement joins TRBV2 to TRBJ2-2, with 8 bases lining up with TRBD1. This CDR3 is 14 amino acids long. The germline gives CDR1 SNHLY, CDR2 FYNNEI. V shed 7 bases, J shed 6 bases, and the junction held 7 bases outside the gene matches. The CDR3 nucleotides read TGTGCCAGCATTGGGACAGGCCGGGCCGGGGAGCTGTTTTTT. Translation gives CASIGTGRAGELFF.

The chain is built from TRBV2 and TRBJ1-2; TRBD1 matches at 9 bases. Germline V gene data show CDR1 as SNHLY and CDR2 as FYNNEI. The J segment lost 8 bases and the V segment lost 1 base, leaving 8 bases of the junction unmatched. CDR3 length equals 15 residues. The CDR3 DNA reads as TGTGCCAGCAGTGAAGGAGGGGACAGGGCGGTCGGCTACACCTTC. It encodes CASSEGGDRAVGYTF.

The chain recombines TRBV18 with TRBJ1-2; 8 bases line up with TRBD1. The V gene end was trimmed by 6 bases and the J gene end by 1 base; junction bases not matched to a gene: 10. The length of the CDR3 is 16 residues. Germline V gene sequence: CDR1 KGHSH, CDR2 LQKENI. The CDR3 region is CASSLEGQGVNYGYTF. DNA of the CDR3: TGTGCCAGCTCCCTCGAAGGACAGGGAGTTAACTATGGCTACACCTTC.

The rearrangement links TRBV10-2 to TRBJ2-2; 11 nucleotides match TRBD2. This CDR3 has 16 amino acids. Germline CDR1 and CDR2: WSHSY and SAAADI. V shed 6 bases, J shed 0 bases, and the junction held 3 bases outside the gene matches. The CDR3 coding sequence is TGCGCCAGCAGGACTAGCGGGACCGCGAACACCGGGGAGCTGTTTTTT. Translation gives CASRTSGTANTGELFF.

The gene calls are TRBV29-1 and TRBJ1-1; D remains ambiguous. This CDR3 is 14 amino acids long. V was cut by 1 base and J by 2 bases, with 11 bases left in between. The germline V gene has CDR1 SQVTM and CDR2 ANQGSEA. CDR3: CSVEVGPQNTEAFF. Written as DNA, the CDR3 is TGCAGCGTTGAAGTGGGCCCCCAAAACACTGAAGCTTTCTTT.

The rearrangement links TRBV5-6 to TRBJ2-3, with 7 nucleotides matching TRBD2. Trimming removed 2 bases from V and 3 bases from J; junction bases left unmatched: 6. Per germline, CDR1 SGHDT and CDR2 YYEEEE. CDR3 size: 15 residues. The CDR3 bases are TGTGCCAGCAGCTTTCTTGCGGGGGTAACAGATACGCAGTATTTT. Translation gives CASSFLAGVTDTQYF. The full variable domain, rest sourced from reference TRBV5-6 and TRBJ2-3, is DAGVTQSPTHLIKTRGQQVTLRCSPKSGHDTVSWYQQALGQGPQFIFQYYEEEERQRGNFPDRFSGHQFPNYSSELNVNALLLGDSALYLCASSFLAGVTDTQYFGPGTRLTVL.

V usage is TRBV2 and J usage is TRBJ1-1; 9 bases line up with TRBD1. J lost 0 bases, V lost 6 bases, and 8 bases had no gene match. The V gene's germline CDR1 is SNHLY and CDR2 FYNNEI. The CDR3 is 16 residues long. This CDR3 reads CASSKQGAGMNTEAFF. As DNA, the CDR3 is TGTGCCAGCAGCAAACAGGGGGCAGGAATGAACACTGAAGCTTTCTTT. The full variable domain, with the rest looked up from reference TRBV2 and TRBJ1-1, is EPEVTQTPSHQVTQMGQEVILRCVPISNHLYFYWYRQILGQKVEFLVSFYNNEISEKSEIFDDQFSVERPDGSNFTLKIRSTKLEDSAMYFCASSKQGAGMNTEAFFGQGTRLTVV.

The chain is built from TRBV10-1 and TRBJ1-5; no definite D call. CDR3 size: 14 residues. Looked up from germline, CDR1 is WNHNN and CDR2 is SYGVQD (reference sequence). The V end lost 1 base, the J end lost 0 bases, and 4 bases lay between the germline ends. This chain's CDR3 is CASSEYHSNQPQHF. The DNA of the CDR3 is TGCGCCAGCAGTGAGTACCATAGCAATCAGCCCCAGCATTTT.

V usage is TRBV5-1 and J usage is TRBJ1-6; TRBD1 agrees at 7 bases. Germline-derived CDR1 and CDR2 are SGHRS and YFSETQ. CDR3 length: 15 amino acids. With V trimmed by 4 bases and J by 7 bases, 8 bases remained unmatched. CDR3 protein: CASSKDRVGNSPLHF. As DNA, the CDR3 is TGCGCCAGCAGCAAAGACAGGGTAGGCAATTCACCCCTCCACTTT.

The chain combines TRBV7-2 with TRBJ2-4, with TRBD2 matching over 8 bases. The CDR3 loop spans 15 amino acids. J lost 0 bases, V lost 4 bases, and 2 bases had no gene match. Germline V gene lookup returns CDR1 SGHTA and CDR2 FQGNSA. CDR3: CASSSGGLAKNIQYF. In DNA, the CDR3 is TGTGCCAGCAGCTCGGGGGGGTTAGCCAAAAACATTCAGTACTTC.

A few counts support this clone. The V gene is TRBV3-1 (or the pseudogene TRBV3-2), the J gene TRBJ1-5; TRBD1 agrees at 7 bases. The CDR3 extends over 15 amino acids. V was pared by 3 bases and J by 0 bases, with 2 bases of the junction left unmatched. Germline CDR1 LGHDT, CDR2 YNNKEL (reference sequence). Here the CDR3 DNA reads TGTGCCAGCAGCCACGGACAGGATAGCAATCAGCCCCAGCATTTT. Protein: CASSHGQDSNQPQHF.

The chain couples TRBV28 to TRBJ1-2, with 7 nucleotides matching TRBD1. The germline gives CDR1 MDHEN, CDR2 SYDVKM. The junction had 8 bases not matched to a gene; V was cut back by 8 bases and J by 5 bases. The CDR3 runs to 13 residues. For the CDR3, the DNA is TGTGCCAGCCGGGAGGGGGCGGATTATGGCTACACCTTC. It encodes CASREGADYGYTF.

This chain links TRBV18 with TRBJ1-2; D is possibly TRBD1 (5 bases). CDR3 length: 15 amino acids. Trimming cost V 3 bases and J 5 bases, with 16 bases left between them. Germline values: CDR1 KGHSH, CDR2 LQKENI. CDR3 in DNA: TGTGCCAGCTCACCGGAGGGCGTGGGGACTTATGGCTACACCTTC. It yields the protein CASSPEGVGTYGYTF. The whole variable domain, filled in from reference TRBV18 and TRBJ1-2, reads NAGVMQNPRHLVRRRGQEARLRCSPMKGHSHVYWYRQLPEEGLKFMVYLQKENIIDESGMPKERFSAEFPKEGPSILRIQQVVRGDSAAYFCASSPEGVGTYGYTFGSGTRLTVV.

The CDR3 is CASSLGVQGPGYTF. CDR3 DNA sequence: TGTGCCAGCAGCTTAGGGGTACAGGGGCCGGGATACACCTTC. The chain links TRBV7-9 to TRBJ1-2; TRBD1 agrees at 7 bases. Germline values: CDR1 SEHNR, CDR2 FQNEAQ (reference sequence). The CDR3 is 14 amino acids. The ends lost 1 base at V and 11 bases at J; junction bases unmatched: 10.

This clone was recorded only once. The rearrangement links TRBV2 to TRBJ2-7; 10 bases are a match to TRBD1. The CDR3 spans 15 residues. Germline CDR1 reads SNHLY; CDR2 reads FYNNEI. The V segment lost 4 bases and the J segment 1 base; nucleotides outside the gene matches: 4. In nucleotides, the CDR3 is TGTGCCAGCAGTGCCCCGGACAGGGGGTCCTACGAGCAGTACTTC. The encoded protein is CASSAPDRGSYEQYF.

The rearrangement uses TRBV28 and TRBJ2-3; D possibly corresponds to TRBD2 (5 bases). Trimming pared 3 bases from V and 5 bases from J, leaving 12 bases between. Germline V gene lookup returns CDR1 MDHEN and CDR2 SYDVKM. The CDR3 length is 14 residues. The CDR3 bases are TGTGCCAGCAGTTTTGGCTTCCGGGGAGATACGCAGTATTTT. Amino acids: CASSFGFRGDTQYF.

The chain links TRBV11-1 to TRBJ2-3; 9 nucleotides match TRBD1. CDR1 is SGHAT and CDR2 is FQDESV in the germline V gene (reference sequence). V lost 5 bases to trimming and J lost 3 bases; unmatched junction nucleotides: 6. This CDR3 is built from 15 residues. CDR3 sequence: CASSKGTGRTDTQYF. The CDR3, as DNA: TGTGCCAGCAGCAAGGGGACAGGGAGAACAGATACGCAGTATTTT. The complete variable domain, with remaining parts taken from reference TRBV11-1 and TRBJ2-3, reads EAEVAQSPRYKITEKSQAVAFWCDPISGHATLYWYRQILGQGPELLVQFQDESVVDDSQLPKDRFSAERLKGVDSTLKIQPAELGDSAMYLCASSKGTGRTDTQYFGPGTRLTVL.

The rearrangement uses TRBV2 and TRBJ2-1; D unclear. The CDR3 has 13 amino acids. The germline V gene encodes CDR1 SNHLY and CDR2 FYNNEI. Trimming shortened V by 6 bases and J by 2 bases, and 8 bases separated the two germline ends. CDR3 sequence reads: CASRRPPYNEQFF. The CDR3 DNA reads TGTGCCAGCAGGCGTCCGCCCTACAATGAGCAGTTCTTC. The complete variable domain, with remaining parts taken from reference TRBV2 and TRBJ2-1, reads EPEVTQTPSHQVTQMGQEVILRCVPISNHLYFYWYRQILGQKVEFLVSFYNNEISEKSEIFDDQFSVERPDGSNFTLKIRSTKLEDSAMYFCASRRPPYNEQFFGPGTRLTVL.

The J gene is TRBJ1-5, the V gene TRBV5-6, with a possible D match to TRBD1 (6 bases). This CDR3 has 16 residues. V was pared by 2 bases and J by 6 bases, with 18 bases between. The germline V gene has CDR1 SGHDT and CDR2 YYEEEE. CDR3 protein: CASSFSPQAGVQPQHF. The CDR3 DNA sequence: TGTGCCAGCAGCTTCTCTCCCCAAGCAGGGGTTCAGCCCCAGCATTTT.

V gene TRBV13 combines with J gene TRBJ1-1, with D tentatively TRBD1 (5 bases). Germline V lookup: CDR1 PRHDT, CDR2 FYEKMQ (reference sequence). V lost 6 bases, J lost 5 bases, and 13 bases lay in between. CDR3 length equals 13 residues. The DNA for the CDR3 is TGTGCCAGCAGAACCACGGGGGTGACTGAAGCTTTCTTT. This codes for CASRTTGVTEAFF.

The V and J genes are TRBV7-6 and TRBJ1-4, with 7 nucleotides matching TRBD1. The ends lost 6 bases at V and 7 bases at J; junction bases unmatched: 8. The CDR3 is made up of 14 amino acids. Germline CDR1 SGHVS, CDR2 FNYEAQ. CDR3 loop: CASSSTGWGEKLFF. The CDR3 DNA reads TGTGCCAGCAGTTCGACAGGGTGGGGTGAAAAACTGTTTTTT.